A selection of T cell receptor beta chains follows, all from one sample in a study of vaccination and CD4 T cells after COVID-19. TCRdb passed the PCR reads through MiXCR, listing each CDR3 protein once. The table has about 16,000 distinct CDR3 sequences, 45% to 60% seen once; the top ten hold around 19%. Their antigens are not known. Sequenced here: CD4+ T cells from blood, cultured in vitro, sampled before SARS-CoV-2 vaccination. Receptor source: a human donor who had recovered from COVID-19. The CDR3 runs from the conserved cysteine through the conserved F or W. The D gene is left open where the match is weak. Where a row states a size, it is once, few, many or the class of an expanded clone; other rows omit it.

v_call,clone_size,j_call,d_call,cdr3_nt,cdr3_aa
TRBV6-1,once,TRBJ2-7,NA,TGTGCCAGCAGAAGGACGTCCTACGAGCAGTACTTC,CASRRTSYEQYF
TRBV20-1,NA,TRBJ2-5,TRBD1,TGCAGTGCTGAGGACAGGGGTGTCCCCCAAGAGACCCAGTACTTC,CSAEDRGVPQETQYF
TRBV20-1,NA,TRBJ2-6,NA,TGCAGTGCTAGTTTGCAGAGAGGGGCCAACGTCCTGACTTTC,CSASLQRGANVLTF
TRBV7-9,NA,TRBJ2-1,NA,TGTGCCAGCAGCTATTCAAGGGGGACTTACAATGAGCAGTTCTTC,CASSYSRGTYNEQFF
TRBV2,NA,TRBJ1-2,TRBD1,TGTGCCAGCGGACAGGGGGCATCAGCTAACTATGGCTACACCTTC,CASGQGASANYGYTF
TRBV10-3,once,TRBJ2-3,NA,TGTGCCATCAGTGAAACCGGGAGCAGAGATACGCAGTATTTT,CAISETGSRDTQYF
TRBV2,NA,TRBJ2-7,NA,TGTGCCAGCAACCCAGAAGGCTACGAGCAGTACTTC,CASNPEGYEQYF
TRBV19,NA,TRBJ2-1,TRBD1,TGTGCCAGTACCGGAGGGACAGGGGTGGGCTACAATGAGCAGTTCTTC,CASTGGTGVGYNEQFF
TRBV6-4,NA,TRBJ2-3,NA,TGTGCCAGCAGTAGAGGAGGGGCAGATACGCAGTATTTT,CASSRGGADTQYF
TRBV24-1,NA,TRBJ2-1,TRBD2,TGTGCCACCCCGGGACTAGCTTACAATGAGCAGTTCTTC,CATPGLAYNEQFF
TRBV6-1,NA,TRBJ1-5,NA,TGTGCCAGCAGTGAAGCACTCTTCCGCGGGCCTCGCCGAAGCAATCAGCCCCAGCATTTT,CASSEALFRGPRRSNQPQHF
TRBV28,NA,TRBJ1-2,TRBD1,TGTGCCAGCGGGGCCCGAGGGGGCGGTGGCTACACCTTC,CASGARGGGGYTF
TRBV11-2,NA,TRBJ2-5,TRBD2,TGTGCCAGCAGCTCGACTAGCGGGAGTACAGAGACCCAGTACTTC,CASSSTSGSTETQYF
TRBV20-1,few,TRBJ2-5,TRBD1,TGCAGTGCTAGAGAAGGGACAGTAGTCCAAGAGACCCAGTACTTC,CSAREGTVVQETQYF
TRBV27,NA,TRBJ1-2,NA,TGTGCCAGCAGTTTAGGGACAAACTATGGCTACACCTTC,CASSLGTNYGYTF
TRBV5-4,NA,TRBJ1-2,TRBD1,TGTGCCAGCAGCACTCAGGGACAGCCCTATGGCTACACCTTC,CASSTQGQPYGYTF
TRBV2,once,TRBJ2-7,TRBD1,TGTGCCAGCAGTGAGCCACTACAGGGGGAGGAGCAGTACTTC,CASSEPLQGEEQYF
TRBV4-1,NA,TRBJ1-6,NA,TGCGCCAGCAGCTTAGGACAGTTAACGAGCTCCTATAATTCACCCCTCCACTTT,CASSLGQLTSSYNSPLHF
TRBV7-9,NA,TRBJ1-1,TRBD1,TGTGCCAGCAGCTTCAGGGGGCCAACTGAAGCTTTCTTT,CASSFRGPTEAFF
TRBV20-1,NA,TRBJ2-7,NA,TGCAGTGCTGTGACCCTGCCAGGGGTGCAAGAGCAGTACTTC,CSAVTLPGVQEQYF
TRBV20-1,NA,TRBJ2-1,NA,TGCAGTGCTAAAAGAACGTACAATGAGCAGTTCTTC,CSAKRTYNEQFF
TRBV11-2,NA,TRBJ2-7,NA,TGTGCCAGCAGTCAGGGGGGAGAGCAGTACTTC,CASSQGGEQYF
TRBV10-3,NA,TRBJ2-1,NA,TGTGCCATCAGAGAGACTGATTCCTACAATGAGCAGTTCTTC,CAIRETDSYNEQFF
TRBV4-2,once,TRBJ1-1,TRBD1,TGTGCCAGCAGCCAGCCCGGGACAGGGAATACTGAAGCTTTCTTT,CASSQPGTGNTEAFF
TRBV28,NA,TRBJ2-7,TRBD2,TGTGCCAGCAGAGCCAGCTTAGGACTAGCGGGAGGTGGCGAGCAGTACTTC,CASRASLGLAGGGEQYF
TRBV6-4,NA,TRBJ1-6,NA,TGTGCCAGCAGCGACAGGTCTAATTCACCCCTCCACTTT,CASSDRSNSPLHF
TRBV7-2,few,TRBJ2-4,NA,TGTGCCAGCAGCTTAGAACGGGCAGAAAACATTCAGTACTTC,CASSLERAENIQYF
TRBV20-1,few,TRBJ2-2,NA,TGCAGTGCCTATAACCTAGGCCTGGGGGAGCTGTTTTTT,CSAYNLGLGELFF
TRBV4-1,NA,TRBJ1-3,NA,TGCGCCAGCAGCCAGAATACCGGGTCCACCAGGGGAAACACCATATATTTT,CASSQNTGSTRGNTIYF
TRBV27,NA,TRBJ1-6,NA,TGTGCCAGCAGTTTTTCAGGAGGGGATAATTCACCCCTCCACTTT,CASSFSGGDNSPLHF
TRBV7-9,NA,TRBJ1-3,NA,TGTGCCAGCAGCTCCGCGGCCATTTCTGGAAACACCATATATTTT,CASSSAAISGNTIYF
TRBV10-2,NA,TRBJ2-3,TRBD2,TGCGCCAGCAGTGGGACTAGCGGGACAGATACGCAGTATTTT,CASSGTSGTDTQYF
TRBV7-2,NA,TRBJ1-6,TRBD1,TGTGCCAGCAGCTTACGACAGGGAGGAAATTCACCCCTCCACTTT,CASSLRQGGNSPLHF
TRBV20-1,few,TRBJ1-6,NA,TGCAGTGCTCGGACTTCCCTTAATTCACCCCTCCACTTT,CSARTSLNSPLHF
TRBV27,NA,TRBJ1-1,NA,TGTGCCAGCAGTTTTCCGGGGACGAACACTGAAGCTTTCTTT,CASSFPGTNTEAFF
TRBV6-4,NA,TRBJ2-5,NA,TGTGCCAGCAGTTCAACGGCTATAGCGTACTTC,CASSSTAIAYF
TRBV20-1,few,TRBJ1-6,NA,TGCAGTGCTAGAGATTTGGGGGGCCTCACCCCCTATAATTCACCCCTCCACTTT,CSARDLGGLTPYNSPLHF
TRBV20-1,NA,TRBJ2-7,NA,TGCAGTGCTGGAGGGGGACTCCCTAAGTCGTACGAGCAGTACTTC,CSAGGGLPKSYEQYF
TRBV6-2/TRBV6-3,NA,TRBJ2-3,TRBD2,TGTGCCAGCAGTTACTCGGGACTAGCGGGAGGGCCAAGCACAGATACGCAGTATTTT,CASSYSGLAGGPSTDTQYF
TRBV6-2/TRBV6-3,NA,TRBJ2-3,TRBD2,TGTGCCAGCAGAGCCGGACTAGCGGGAGGCCCCCGGAGAACAGATACGCAGTATTTT,CASRAGLAGGPRRTDTQYF
TRBV5-4,NA,TRBJ2-3,NA,TGTGCCAGCAGCTTGGCTGGCACAGATACGCAGTATTTT,CASSLAGTDTQYF
TRBV11-2,NA,TRBJ2-4,TRBD1,TGTGCCAGCAGCTTAGATTGGGTCGTTGTGGACAGGGGGCCCTGGATAGCCAAAAACATTCAGTACTTC,CASSLDWVVVDRGPWIAKNIQYF
TRBV7-8,few,TRBJ1-6,NA,TGTGCCAGCAGCTTTCGGGGGGAATATAATTCACCCCTCCACTTT,CASSFRGEYNSPLHF
TRBV7-8,NA,TRBJ1-3,NA,TGTGCCAGCAGCTTTTTTCTCCAGGACTTCTCTGGAAACACCATATATTTT,CASSFFLQDFSGNTIYF
TRBV28,NA,TRBJ1-4,NA,TGTGCCAGCAGGGACCCGGACCTGGCGGAAAAACTGTTTTTT,CASRDPDLAEKLFF
TRBV10-1,few,TRBJ2-3,NA,TGCGCCAGCAGCCCCCAGGGATTGAGCACAGATACGCAGTATTTT,CASSPQGLSTDTQYF